One and the same sample provided the 11 T cell receptor beta chains below, sequenced in a study of cytomegalovirus exposure and HLA in healthy donors. Primers included in the PCR were 60 Vbeta and 13 Jbeta primers. The data were produced by immunoSEQ multiplex PCR, yet TCRdb's version contains in-frame clones alone and is incomplete. Of around 260,000 clones listed, around 80% are singletons. The sequencing sample was made of PBMCs. All receptors derive from a girl aged 2 to 10 in good health and CMV-seronegative.

This clone appeared once. The chain combines TRBV12-5 with TRBJ2-5; 8 nucleotides line up with TRBD1. V dropped 3 bases and J dropped 5; count of bases not matched to a gene: 8. Germline-derived CDR1 and CDR2 are LGHNT and FRNRAP. The length of the CDR3 is 15 residues. CDR3 protein: CASGLWTGPGETQYF. The DNA of the CDR3 is TGTGCTAGTGGTTTATGGACAGGGCCAGGGGAGACCCAGTACTTC.

With regard to this clone: The conserved final phenylalanine or tryptophan is absent from the CDR3, which likely points to a read error. V usage is TRBV4-1 and J usage is TRBJ1-1, with a tentative D call TRBD1 (5 bases). The CDR3 is 14 amino acids. With 4 bases removed from V and 5 bases from J, the gap between germline ends came to 14 bases. CDR1 is MGHRA and CDR2 is YSYEKL in the germline V gene. CDR3 DNA: TGCGCCAGCAGCCCCTATCAAGAGGGGACTGAAGCTTTCTCT. Protein: CASSPYQEGTEAFS.

The chain recombines TRBV25-1 with TRBJ2-7; possible D gene TRBD1, 6 bases. The CDR3 has 14 amino acids. Trimming removed 3 bases from V and 5 bases from J, with 14 bases in between. From germline, CDR1 is MGHDK and CDR2 SYGVNS. In DNA, the CDR3 is TGTGCCAGCAGTGACAACAGGGTGTGGAACGAGCAGTACTTC. Translated: CASSDNRVWNEQYF.

The rearrangement uses TRBV11-2 and TRBJ2-7; D remains ambiguous. V was trimmed by 7 bases and J by 2 bases, leaving 6 bases between them. The germline gives CDR1 SGHAT, CDR2 FQNNGV. The CDR3 loop spans 11 amino acids. In DNA form, the CDR3 reads TGTGCCAGCACCTCAGCCTACGAGCAGTACTTC. The encoded protein is CASTSAYEQYF. Drawing the rest from reference TRBV11-2 and TRBJ2-7, the complete variable domain is EAGVAQSPRYKIIEKRQSVAFWCNPISGHATLYWYQQILGQGPKLLIQFQNNGVVDDSQLPKDRFSAERLKGVDSTLKIQPAKLEDSAVYLCASTSAYEQYFGPGTRLTVT.

The chain is built from TRBV28 and TRBJ1-2; D gene unclear. CDR1 is MDHEN and CDR2 is SYDVKM in the germline V gene. V was cut by 7 bases and J by 7 bases, with 13 bases left in between. The CDR3 runs 12 residues. CDR3 in amino acids: CASTPGEAGYTF. The CDR3 coding sequence is TGTGCCAGCACCCCCGGGGAGGCTGGCTACACCTTC.

The chain has TRBV5-1 and TRBJ1-4; TRBD1 matches at 7 bases. This CDR3 comprises 16 residues. CDR1 is SGHRS, CDR2 YFSETQ, per germline. J gave up 10 bases and V 6 bases, and 18 bases lay outside the gene matches. CDR3 region: CASKGTVEEATGKLFF. In DNA, the CDR3 is TGCGCCAGCAAGGGGACAGTGGAAGAAGCTACGGGAAAACTGTTTTTT. Filled out from reference TRBV5-1 and TRBJ1-4, the complete variable domain reads KAGVTQTPRYLIKTRGQQVTLSCSPISGHRSVSWYQQTPGQGLQFLFEYFSETQRNKGNFPGRFSGRQFSNSRSEMNVSTLELGDSALYLCASKGTVEEATGKLFFGSGTQLSVL.

This chain joins TRBV27 and TRBJ1-5; maybe TRBD1 (5 bases). This CDR3 has 14 amino acids. Between the trimmed V and J ends, which lost 1 base and 5 bases, there was a span of 9 bases. CDR1 MNHEY and CDR2 SMNVEV come from the germline V gene (reference sequence). The CDR3 is CASSLFPGYQPQHF. The CDR3 bases are TGTGCCAGCAGTTTATTCCCAGGGTATCAGCCCCAGCATTTT.

V and J are TRBV30 and TRBJ2-1; 7 bases are shared with TRBD1. The CDR3 covers 12 residues. The V segment lost 0 bases and the J segment 9 bases; nucleotides outside the gene matches: 2. Germline lookup yields CDR1 GTSNPN and CDR2 SVGIG (reference sequence). The CDR3 nucleotides read TGTGCCTGGAGTGTACAGGGGATTGAGCAGTTCTTC. This gives the protein CAWSVQGIEQFF.

The chain is built from TRBV7-9 and TRBJ1-1, with 8 bases that match TRBD1. The junction had 15 bases not matched to a gene; V was cut back by 8 bases and J by 4 bases. The CDR3 consists of 16 residues. Germline V gives CDR1 SEHNR, CDR2 FQNEAQ (reference sequence). CDR3 in DNA: TGTGCCAGCGAGGTTTTGGCAGGGGGCGCCGGCACTGAAGCTTTCTTT. This encodes CASEVLAGGAGTEAFF. Full variable domain (rest looked up from reference TRBV7-9 and TRBJ1-1): DTGVSQNPRHKITKRGQNVTFRCDPISEHNRLYWYRQTLGQGPEFLTYFQNEAQLEKSRLLSDRFSAERPKGSFSTLEIQRTEQGDSAMYLCASEVLAGGAGTEAFFGQGTRLTVV.

The chain has TRBV29-1 and TRBJ2-2, with D possibly TRBD1 on 6 matching bases. The CDR3 loop spans 15 amino acids. Trimming shortened V by 3 bases and J by 2 bases, and 13 bases separated the two germline ends. Germline values: CDR1 SQVTM, CDR2 ANQGSEA. The CDR3 protein is CSVEKQGSNTGELFF. CDR3 in DNA: TGCAGCGTTGAGAAACAGGGTTCTAACACCGGGGAGCTGTTTTTT.

This clone has only a few counts. This chain links TRBV28 with TRBJ1-5; D is unclear. Germline CDR1 reads MDHEN; CDR2 reads SYDVKM. The length of the CDR3 is 12 residues. The V end lost 5 bases, the J end lost 8 bases, and 10 bases lay between the germline ends. Here the CDR3 reads CASSPPVEPQHF. DNA for the CDR3: TGTGCCAGCAGTCCTCCCGTAGAGCCCCAGCATTTT. Complete variable domain (other parts from reference TRBV28 and TRBJ1-5): DVKVTQSSRYLVKRTGEKVFLECVQDMDHENMFWYRQDPGLGLRLIYFSYDVKMKEKGDIPEGYSVSREKKERFSLILESASTNQTSMYLCASSPPVEPQHFGDGTRLSIL.